The sequence of this T cell receptor (beta chain) was determined in a study of blood T cell repertoires in COVID-19. The V end was cut by 2 bases, the J end by 10 bases, with 8 bases between. The CDR3 has 11 amino acids. Germline V gene lookup returns CDR1 SGHVS and CDR2 FQNEAQ. In the 2 weeks before study entry, exposed participants met a COVID-19 case, which was PCR-confirmed or clinician-diagnosed. Source study methods: By means of reference gene primer amplification, nucleated cell counts were estimated. Here immunoSEQ multiplex PCR was the method, and the copy in TCRdb shows in-frame clones only, minus some. Clonal size and the V and J genes are those of that table, whereas D and trimming came from the DNA. The sample yields under 250,000 clones, about four fifths seen once.

The specimen was PBMCs or T cells enriched from blood (not recorded which). This sequence was found in a woman aged 50 to 65 who had been exposed to COVID-19. The rearrangement uses TRBV7-8 and TRBJ1-2; the D is unclear. CDR3 nucleotide sequence: TGTGCCAGCAGCTTACACAGTGACTACACCTTC. As protein: CASSLHSDYTF. The full variable domain, completed using reference TRBV7-8 and TRBJ1-2, is GAGVSQSPRYKVAKRGQDVALRCDPISGHVSLFWYQQALGQGPEFLTYFQNEAQLDKSGLPSDRFFAERPEGSVSTLKIQRTQQEDSAVYLCASSLHSDYTFGSGTRLTVV.